The sequence of this TCR beta chain was determined in a study of T cell responses to AZD1222 COVID-19 vaccine. Study results and caveats: Nearly half of unique spike-specific TCRs reportedly avoided B.1.351 and B.1.1.7 mutated regions. The donor group comprised mostly white British people and more females; the analysis possibly underestimated clonal diversity. Just six people given AZD1222 tested seropositive at baseline.

The method was immunoSEQ multiplex PCR; TCRdb's version includes in-frame clones alone and lacks a portion of them. The table has 150,000 to 160,000 clones, roughly nine tenths seen once; the top ten hold 5.5%. Germline CDR1 reads SGHRS; CDR2 reads YFSETQ. The CDR3 length is 16 residues. Trimming took 4 bases from V and 3 from J; bases not matched to a gene: 8. Comments on this clone: Antigen: not known.

This sequence was found in an adult in good health. The source was peripheral blood, collected on day 0 of MenACWY control vaccination. The rearrangement links TRBV5-1 to TRBJ2-1, with TRBD1 matching over 9 bases. DNA for the CDR3: TGCGCCAGCAGCCCGAGTCCGGACAGGGGCTACAATGAGCAGTTCTTC. Translated: CASSPSPDRGYNEQFF.